This T cell receptor (beta chain) was identified during a study of T cell responses to AZD1222 COVID-19 vaccine (dated by TCRdb to the early 2020s). Regarding the study in general: AZD1222 recipients whose second dose came at about 4 weeks and those whose second dose came at about 12 weeks were combined into one group, since spike-specific TCR depth and breadth did not differ between the two schedules. A total of under 250 trial participants underwent TCR sequencing, of whom about 200 had received two doses of AZD1222 and roughly 26 had received two doses of the MenACWY control vaccine. Trial participants were enrolled into age subgroups of 18-55, 56-69 and 70-plus years, which contained approximately 150, 28 and 58 TCR-sequenced participants, respectively. Here is what the overall study found, with its caveats: The 56-69-year group was small, and its depth increase did not reach significance, likely because of low power. A significant rise in spike-specific TCR breadth and depth was observed after two AZD1222 doses relative to day 0 and relative to MenACWY recipients. Epitopes outside the regions mutated in the B.1.351 and B.1.1.7 variants were reportedly recognized by nearly half of the unique spike-specific TCRs. Vaccine-associated CD4 TCRs spanned the whole spike protein, with dominant responses in regions 160-218 and 743-854. Because no day 14 peak-response samples were available, repertoires were characterized only after the peak T cell response. Participants were mostly white British, with more females than males. The authors suggested clonal diversity may have been underestimated. Only six AZD1222 recipients were SARS-CoV-2 seropositive at baseline, limiting conclusions about previously exposed vaccinees.

What the time point label conveys for this sample: baseline before first vaccination. Samples from vaccinated people were obtained from the UK trials COV001 and COV002, which included a single-blind randomized controlled phase 2/3 trial of AZD1222 (ChAdOx1 nCoV-19) in healthy adults. For TCRbeta chain sequencing, PBMC samples from trial participants were taken at day 0 and at day 28 after the second dose. The CDR3 regions of human TCRbeta chains were analyzed by immunosequencing. As for the original processing: TCRs in the repertoires were matched against a reference library of SARS-CoV-2-specific TCRs that had been generated with the MIRA antigen-specificity platform. Breadth was defined as the fraction of unique TCRs that were SARS-CoV-2-associated. Depth was defined as the fraction of total T cells that were SARS-CoV-2-associated. Using the MIRA data, every spike-specific TCR was mapped to the spike region that the TCR reacted to and assigned to either a CD4 or a CD8 class. Log10-transformed breadth and depth values were compared by one-way ANOVA with Sidak's multiple comparisons tests. The table was pulled from immuneACCESS by TCRdb, which kept in-frame rearrangements only. Such tables lose some clones; where checked, under half of the loss comes from unresolved V genes, and the rest has no known cause. That table gives V, J and clone size, and the DNA gave D and trimming. The table for this sample lists 25,000 to 30,000 clones; roughly 93% of them were counted only once. The ten largest clones represent over 8% of the sample.

Trimming takes 3 bases off V and 9 bases off J; junction bases not matched to a gene: 10. From its cysteine to its phenylalanine, the CDR3 spans 15 amino acids. The read is trimmed to its CDR3 DNA, 45 bases read in frame from base 1. CDR1 and CDR2 are drawn from the germline V gene: SGDLS, YYNGEE. Remarks on this clone: Its target antigen remains unknown. Base qualities were left out, and no much larger clone turns up one base away.

The chain was built from TRBV9 and TRBJ1-3; TRBD1 agrees with 9 junctional bases. The receptor's source is an adult in good health. The sample here was peripheral blood, taken on day 0 of AZD1222 vaccination. The CDR3 amino acid sequence is: CASSAPGQGLSTIYF. The bases read TGTGCCAGCAGCGCGCCGGGACAGGGTTTGTCCACCATATATTTT.